The 8 T cell receptor gamma chains below were found in one sample sequenced in a study of gammadelta T cells in human blood. TCRdb re-called clones from the RT-PCR reads via CATT. The profile shows more than 400 gamma-chain clones, 8% to 10% of them singletons. Sequenced material: non-Vgamma9Vdelta2 gamma-delta T cells from infant blood. The receptors were gathered from a human donor.

This clone is categorized as large (0.1 to 1%). The V call is TRGV8, the J call TRGJP. Germline CDR1 and CDR2: VENAVY and YDSYNSRV. This CDR3 is built from 16 residues. V gave up 3 bases and J gave up 1 base; unmatched junction bases: 0. In DNA, the CDR3 is TGTGCCACCTGGGATGGGCAAGAGTTGGGCAAAAAAATCAAGGTATTT. The encoded protein is CATWDGQELGKKIKVF.

This clone was detected a few times. Translating this DNA gives a protein that differs at residue 4 from the TCRdb one, which belongs to a much larger clone; a read error is likely, and the protein shown is this translation. V gene TRGV8 combines with J gene TRGJ1 or TRGJ2. The CDR3 is 13 residues long. CDR1 and CDR2 (germline): VENAVY, YDSYNSRV. CDR3 in amino acids: CATCDRRYYKKLF. The CDR3 DNA reads as TGTGCCACCTGTGATAGACGTTATTATAAGAAACTCTTT.

Details on this clone: The protein in TCRdb stems from a much larger clone and differs at residue 6 from this DNA's translation, likely a read error; here the protein is translated from the DNA. The V gene is TRGV9, the J gene TRGJP1. J was trimmed by 3 bases and V by 3 bases; bases with no gene match: 7. The CDR3 sequence is 15 residues long. Germline CDR1 GITISATS, CDR2 ISYDGTV (reference sequence). As DNA, the CDR3 is TGTGCCTTGTGGGAGTTGGGTCCCACTGGTTGGTTCAAGATATTT. Translating gives CALWELGPTGWFKIF.

In its sample, this clone is large. This chain connects TRGV5P to TRGJ1 or TRGJ2. TRGV5P is a documented pseudogene. The CDR3 sequence is 12 residues long. CDR3 sequence: CATWVDYYKKLF. CDR3 nucleotides: TGTGCCACCTGGGTCGATTATTATAAGAAACTTTTT.

Remarks on this clone: A read error likely explains this, since a far larger clone differs by one base. The chain is built from TRGV8 and TRGJ1 or TRGJ2. Germline lookup yields CDR1 VENAVY and CDR2 YDSYNSRV. The CDR3 covers 13 residues. CDR3 in amino acids: CATLDRRYYKKLF. In DNA form, the CDR3 reads TGTGCCACCTTGGATAGACGTTATTATAAGAAACTCTTT.

By share, this clone counts as large. The V gene is TRGV4, the J gene TRGJ1 or TRGJ2. V lost 5 bases to trimming and J lost 4 bases; unmatched junction nucleotides: 2. This CDR3 spans 11 amino acids. The germline V gene has CDR1 EGSTGY and CDR2 YDSYTSSV. CDR3 sequence (DNA): TGTGCCACCTGGGGGTATTATAAGAAACTCTTT. Amino acid sequence: CATWGYYKKLF.

This clone is categorized as large. V is TRGV9 and J is TRGJ1 or TRGJ2. The CDR3 is 13 amino acids. The trim removed 0 bases at V and 6 bases at J, leaving 5 bases unmatched. Germline assignment: CDR1 GITISATS and CDR2 ISYDGTV (reference sequence). This chain's CDR3 is CALWEVHGYKKLF. DNA of the CDR3: TGTGCCTTGTGGGAGGTGCATGGTTATAAGAAACTCTTT.

This clone is judged large (0.1 to 1%). The chain has TRGV10 and TRGJ1 or TRGJ2. TRGV10 is sorted into the ORF group, with uncertain function. This CDR3 has 9 residues. The V gene end was trimmed by 8 bases and the J gene end by 12 bases; junction bases not matched to a gene: 5. The CDR3 spells CAAWDGKLF. In DNA, the CDR3 is TGTGCTGCGTGGGATGGGAAACTCTTT.